This T cell receptor (beta chain) was retrieved from a study of blood T cell repertoires in COVID-19. Across 20 to 25 US areas, participants ranged in age from about 18 to 90 years. Participant-given clinical history determined each cohort assignment. The recovered donors of Cohort 3 showed two negative PCRs, clearance, or symptom resolution. Assay used: immunoSEQ multiplex PCR; TCRdb lists only in-frame clones, some missing. The sample comprises about 320,000 clones, 65% to 90% of which are singletons, and about 10% rests with the top ten. Trimming removed 0 bases at V and 3 bases at J, with 11 bases between. In germline, CDR1 is SGDLS, CDR2 YYNGEE. CDR3 length equals 15 residues.

This TCR came from a woman under 30 who had recovered from COVID-19. V usage is TRBV9 and J usage is TRBJ2-3, with D perhaps TRBD2 (6 bases). The sample consisted of PBMCs or T cells enriched from blood (not recorded which). CDR3 protein: CASSVAGAWTDTQYF. The CDR3 bases are TGTGCCAGCAGCGTAGCGGGAGCTTGGACAGATACGCAGTATTTT.